This is a list of T cell receptor beta chains from one sample in a study of tissue T cells after allogeneic stem cell transplantation. Measured with immunoSEQ multiplex PCR; TCRdb has only the in-frame clones, and not every one. Of 950 to 1,500 clones in the sample, under 70% were seen once. The material was stomach tissue, obtained at autopsy. These TCRs come from an older male patient with steroid-refractory graft-versus-host disease after an allogeneic stem cell transplant. T cells may partly derive from the graft donor. Both conserved end residues are part of each CDR3. A D gene is named only where the DNA matches it firmly. Expanded clones are given a class, and other clones once, few, many or no size at all.

V gene,D gene,J gene,clone size,CDR3 DNA,CDR3 protein
TRBV6-2/TRBV6-3,-,TRBJ2-5,-,TGTGCCAGCAGTTACTTAGTTCTTCACCAAGAGACCCAGTACTTC,CASSYLVLHQETQYF
TRBV24-1,TRBD2,TRBJ2-1,-,TGTGCCACGAGGACTAGCGGGGCTGACAATGAGCAGTTCTTC,CATRTSGADNEQFF
TRBV19,-,TRBJ1-5,-,TGTGCCAGTAGTGAGTTTGGACTATATAGCAATCAGCCCCAGCATTTT,CASSEFGLYSNQPQHF
TRBV28,TRBD1,TRBJ1-4,-,TGTGCCAGTAGATTGGGGACAGCTAATGAAAAACTGTTTTTT,CASRLGTANEKLFF
TRBV7-2,-,TRBJ2-1,-,TGTGCCAGCAGCTTAACTTTTGGTCGGTTGCAGGCAGCCTACAATGAGCAGTTCTTC,CASSLTFGRLQAAYNEQFF
TRBV6-4,TRBD2,TRBJ2-3,-,TGTGCCAGCAGTGTTACGGGGGGGCCGGTCGGTACGCAGTATTTT,CASSVTGGPVGTQYF
TRBV15,-,TRBJ1-1,once,TGTGCCACCAGCAGAGAGATGACAGTGAACACTGAAGCTTTCTTT,CATSREMTVNTEAFF
TRBV4-1,-,TRBJ2-5,-,TGCGCCAGCAGCCAAGCCGTTGGTAGAGAGACCCAGTACTTC,CASSQAVGRETQYF
TRBV6-5,-,TRBJ1-6,-,TGTGCCAGCAGTCTACAGGGCTATAATTCACCCCTCCACTTT,CASSLQGYNSPLHF
TRBV6-5,-,TRBJ1-1,-,TGTGCCAGCAGGGTGGGCAGGGACACTGAAGCTTTCTTT,CASRVGRDTEAFF
TRBV6-1,-,TRBJ2-7,-,TGTGCCAGCAGTGAATTGGTGGAGCAGTACTTC,CASSELVEQYF
TRBV7-9,TRBD1,TRBJ2-7,-,TGTGCCAGCAGCTTAGTACAGGGGGGATTCTACGAGCAGTACTTC,CASSLVQGGFYEQYF
TRBV19,-,TRBJ1-1,-,TGTGCCAGTAGTATGGGGCGGATCATGAACACTGAAGCTTTCTTT,CASSMGRIMNTEAFF
TRBV7-3,TRBD1,TRBJ1-3,-,TGTGCCAGCAGCTTACATACCCTGGGACAGCCGTTCTCTGGAAACACCATATATTTT,CASSLHTLGQPFSGNTIYF
TRBV10-3,TRBD1,TRBJ2-3,-,TGTGCCATCAGTGAGTCGTGGGGACAGGGAAACACAGATACGCAGTATTTT,CAISESWGQGNTDTQYF
TRBV11-2,TRBD1,TRBJ2-2,-,TGTGCCAGCAGCTTCGGGACAGGGGTTATGGGCGGGGAGCTGTTTTTT,CASSFGTGVMGGELFF
TRBV12-5,-,TRBJ1-4,-,TGTGCTAGTGGTGCGGGACAACCTAATGAAAAACTGTTTTTT,CASGAGQPNEKLFF
TRBV13,TRBD2,TRBJ2-7,-,TGTGCCAGCAGCCCGGGGACTAGTTGGCCCTACGAGCAGTACTTC,CASSPGTSWPYEQYF
TRBV4-3,-,TRBJ2-6,-,TGCGCCAGCAGCCACTCTGGGGGTAGTGGGGCCAACGTCCTGACTTTC,CASSHSGGSGANVLTF
TRBV2,-,TRBJ2-3,-,TGTGCCAGCAGTCCAATGACAGCGAGCACAGATACGCAGTATTTT,CASSPMTASTDTQYF
TRBV19,-,TRBJ2-3,-,TGTGCCAGTACGTCACGGGGGGCCTTAGATACGCAGTATTTT,CASTSRGALDTQYF
TRBV5-6,-,TRBJ1-3,-,TGTGCCAGCAGCTTCGGACCGGGAAACACCATATATTTT,CASSFGPGNTIYF
TRBV19,-,TRBJ1-4,few,TGTGCCAGTAGTATCGGGATCGGAACAGGCAAACTGTTTTTT,CASSIGIGTGKLFF
TRBV6-5,-,TRBJ2-2,few,TGTGCCAGCAGGGACGGCGCGAACACCGGGGAGCTGTTTTTT,CASRDGANTGELFF
TRBV19,TRBD1,TRBJ1-6,-,TGTGCCAGTAGTATCGGGACAGGGGGTTTTTCACCCCTCCACTTT,CASSIGTGGFSPLHF
TRBV18,TRBD1,TRBJ2-1,-,TGTGCCAGCTCACACGGACAGGGCCTTAATGAGCAGTTCTTC,CASSHGQGLNEQFF
TRBV4-2,-,TRBJ2-2,large,TGTGCCAGCAGCCAAGATAGGTTAGGGCCCGTGAACACCGGGGAGCTGTTTTTT,CASSQDRLGPVNTGELFF
TRBV3-1/TRBV3-2,-,TRBJ2-7,-,TGTGCCAGCAGCCAAGTCCCCGTCTACGAGCAGTACTTC,CASSQVPVYEQYF
TRBV6-6,-,TRBJ2-3,once,TGTGCCAGCAGTTACTCTTCAGATACGCAGTATTTT,CASSYSSDTQYF
TRBV5-6,-,TRBJ1-6,-,TGTGCCACCCGTTCCTATAATTCACCCCTCCACTTT,CATRSYNSPLHF
TRBV10-3,-,TRBJ2-7,-,TGTGCCATCAGTGAGTCGAGACGGCGGAACTCCTACGAGCAGTACTTC,CAISESRRRNSYEQYF
TRBV27,-,TRBJ1-4,-,TGTGCCAGCAGATCCCAGGGGTTACTGTTTTTT,CASRSQGLLFF
TRBV6-2/TRBV6-3,TRBD1,TRBJ1-6,-,TGTGCCAGCAGTTACGCGAGAGGGGGCCGCCGAAATTCACCCCTCCACTTT,CASSYARGGRRNSPLHF
TRBV2,TRBD2,TRBJ2-1,hyperexpanded,TGTGCCAGCAGTGAAGCTAGCGGGGGGGCTCACGGCGCCTACAATGAGCAGTTCTTC,CASSEASGGAHGAYNEQFF
TRBV4-1,-,TRBJ2-1,-,TGCGCCAGCAGCCAAAGCACCTACAATGAGCAGTTCTTC,CASSQSTYNEQFF
TRBV7-9,-,TRBJ1-2,once,TGTGCCAGCAGCTACCGAACCCTCACCCGGCTGGGCCTGCCAGGCTACACCTTC,CASSYRTLTRLGLPGYTF
TRBV3-1/TRBV3-2,-,TRBJ1-4,once,TGTGCCAGCAGCCAAGTTGCGGCGCCTACGTCGGGTGGGAAACTGTTTTTT,CASSQVAAPTSGGKLFF
TRBV3-1/TRBV3-2,TRBD1,TRBJ1-5,-,TGTGCCAGCAGCCAGACAGGGATCGGCGGCAATCAGCCCCAGCATTTT,CASSQTGIGGNQPQHF
TRBV6-5,TRBD1,TRBJ2-2,-,TGTGCCAGCAGGACAGGGGGGAACACCGGGGAGCTGTTTTTT,CASRTGGNTGELFF
TRBV24-1,-,TRBJ2-3,-,TGTGCCGGGGCCTCCGCTCTGGGTAGGGGCACAGATACGCAGTATTTT,CAGASALGRGTDTQYF
TRBV11-2,TRBD1,TRBJ1-2,-,TGTGCCAGCAGCATCATATCCCAGGGGGCCGGTGGCTACACCTTC,CASSIISQGAGGYTF
TRBV16,-,TRBJ1-5,-,TGTGCCAGCAGCGATTATGGGAGGGACGGCTATCAGCCCCAGCATTTT,CASSDYGRDGYQPQHF
TRBV6-6,TRBD2,TRBJ2-7,-,TGTGCCAGCAGCTTTAGCGGGGGGGCTGCCGAGCAGTACTTC,CASSFSGGAAEQYF
TRBV7-9,-,TRBJ1-2,-,TGTGCCAGCAGCTTAAACTATGGCTACACCTTC,CASSLNYGYTF
TRBV6-5,-,TRBJ2-3,-,TGTGCCAGCATGGGTCGGGGGCTCACAGATACGCAGTATTTT,CASMGRGLTDTQYF
TRBV19,TRBD1,TRBJ1-5,-,TGTGCCAGTAGTTCAGGACAGGGACGCCGGAGGCTCGGTCAGCCCCAGCATTTT,CASSSGQGRRRLGQPQHF
TRBV6-5,-,TRBJ2-1,-,TGTGCCAGCAGTTACGGACGGGGCGACGATGAGCAGTTCTTC,CASSYGRGDDEQFF
TRBV4-1,-,TRBJ1-1,-,TGCGCCAGCAGCCAAGCAAGCGGCTATGGCGTGAACACTGAAGCTTTCTTT,CASSQASGYGVNTEAFF
TRBV19,-,TRBJ1-2,once,TGTGCCAGTAGTCGGAGGGCCCTATCGGTTGTCGGAGATGGCTACACCTTC,CASSRRALSVVGDGYTF
TRBV7-9,-,TRBJ1-1,-,TGTGCCAGCACCTCGTCCGGGGCCCTTGGGGACACTGAAGCTTTCTTT,CASTSSGALGDTEAFF
TRBV19,-,TRBJ1-5,-,TGTGCCAGTAGTATAGATCTCCTTCTAAGCAATCAGCCCCAGCATTTT,CASSIDLLLSNQPQHF
TRBV6-2/TRBV6-3,-,TRBJ2-7,-,TGTGCCAGCAGTTATTATCCCTACGAGCAGTACTTC,CASSYYPYEQYF
TRBV4-1,-,TRBJ2-5,few,TGCGCCAGCAGCCAAACCGCCCTCAGGGGAGAGACCCAGTACTTC,CASSQTALRGETQYF
TRBV6-6,TRBD1,TRBJ1-6,-,TGTGCCAGTTTGCAGGGGGCGAGGAATTCACCCCTCCACTTT,CASLQGARNSPLHF
TRBV29-1,-,TRBJ1-1,-,TGCAGCGTTATTAGCCCCATGAACACTGAAGCTTTCTTT,CSVISPMNTEAFF
TRBV3-1/TRBV3-2,-,TRBJ1-1,-,TGTGCCAGCAGCCAAGGTATTAGGGACACTGAAGCTTTCTTT,CASSQGIRDTEAFF